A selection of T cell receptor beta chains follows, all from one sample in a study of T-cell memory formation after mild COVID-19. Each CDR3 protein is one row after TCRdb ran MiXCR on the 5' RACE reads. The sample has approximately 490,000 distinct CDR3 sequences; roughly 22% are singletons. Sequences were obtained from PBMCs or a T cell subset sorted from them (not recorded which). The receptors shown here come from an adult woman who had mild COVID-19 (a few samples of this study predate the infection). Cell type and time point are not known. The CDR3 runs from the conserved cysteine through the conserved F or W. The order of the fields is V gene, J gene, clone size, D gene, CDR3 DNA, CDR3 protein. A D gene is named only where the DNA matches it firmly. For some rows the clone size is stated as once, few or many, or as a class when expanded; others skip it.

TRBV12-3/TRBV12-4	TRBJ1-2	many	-	TGTGCCAGCAGCCTCGGCGACAGAATCTATGGCTACACCTTC	CASSLGDRIYGYTF
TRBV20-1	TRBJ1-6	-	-	TGCAGTGCTAGTCGAGGGATTGGGGTTAATTCACCCCTCCACTTT	CSASRGIGVNSPLHF
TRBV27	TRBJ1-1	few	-	TGTGCCAGCAGTTTTAGTAGGGCAGCTGAAGCTTTCTTT	CASSFSRAAEAFF
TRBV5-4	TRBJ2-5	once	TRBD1	TGTGCCAGCAGCCAGCGGACAGGGGAAGTGGAGACCCAGTACTTC	CASSQRTGEVETQYF
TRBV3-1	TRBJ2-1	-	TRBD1	TGTGCCAGCAGCTACCGACAGGGTGCAGCGGCCTACAATGAGCAGTTCTTC	CASSYRQGAAAYNEQFF
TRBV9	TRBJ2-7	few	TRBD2	TGTGCCAGCAGCGTAGTGGGCGGGAGAATCCACGAGCAGTACTTC	CASSVVGGRIHEQYF
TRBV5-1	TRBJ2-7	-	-	TGCGCCAGCAGCCCTTCTAGCAGGAGCTCCTACGAGCAGTACTTC	CASSPSSRSSYEQYF
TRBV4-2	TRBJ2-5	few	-	TGTGCCAGCAGCCAAGAGGGGGTGGGGGGAGAGACCCAGTACTTC	CASSQEGVGGETQYF
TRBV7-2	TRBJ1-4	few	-	TGTGCCAGCAGCGCCCATCCGGGGGGAGGTGAAAAACTGTTTTTT	CASSAHPGGGEKLFF
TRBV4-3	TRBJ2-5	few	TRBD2	TGCGCCAGCAGCGTGGCTAGCGGATACCAAGAGACCCAGTACTTC	CASSVASGYQETQYF
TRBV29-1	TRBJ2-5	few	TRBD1	TGCAGCGTTCCCCGGACAGGGGAGACCCAGTACTTC	CSVPRTGETQYF
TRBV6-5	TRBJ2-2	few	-	TGTGCCAGCAGTTACTCAGACGACACTGGGGAGCTGTTTTTT	CASSYSDDTGELFF
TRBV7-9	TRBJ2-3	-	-	TGTGCCAGCAGCTTAGTTATCGGGAGAACAGATACGCAGTATTTT	CASSLVIGRTDTQYF
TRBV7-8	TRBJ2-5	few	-	TGTGCCAGCAGCTTAGTTCCCGCAAAAGAGACCCAGTACTTC	CASSLVPAKETQYF
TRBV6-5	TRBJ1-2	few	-	TGTGCCAGCAGTGGACAGAATAACTATGGCTACACCTTC	CASSGQNNYGYTF
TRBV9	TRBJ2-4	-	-	TGTGCCAGCAGCGTAGGGTCACAGGGCAGTGTGAAAAACATTCAGTACTTC	CASSVGSQGSVKNIQYF
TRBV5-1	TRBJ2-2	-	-	TGCGCCAGCAGCTTGAGACTAGCCGGGGAGCTGTTTTTT	CASSLRLAGELFF
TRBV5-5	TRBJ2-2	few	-	TGTGCCAGCAGCTCCAACGCAGGGGCGAACACCGGGGAGCTGTTTTTT	CASSSNAGANTGELFF
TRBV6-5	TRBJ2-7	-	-	TGTGCCAGCAGGTCCCCGGGACCCTACGAGCAGTACTTC	CASRSPGPYEQYF
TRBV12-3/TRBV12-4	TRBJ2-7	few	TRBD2	TGTGCCAGCAGACCCTTGGGGACTAGCAGATCCTACGAGCAGTACTTC	CASRPLGTSRSYEQYF
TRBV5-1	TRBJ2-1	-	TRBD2	TGCGCCAGCAGCTTACCCCGACTAGCGGAATACAATGAGCAGTTCTTC	CASSLPRLAEYNEQFF
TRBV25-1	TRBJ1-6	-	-	TGTGCCAGCAGTATCCAGGGTCCTAATTCACCCCTCCACTTT	CASSIQGPNSPLHF
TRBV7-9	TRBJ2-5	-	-	TGTGCCAGCAGCTTTGGACTGCAAAAAGAGACCCAGTACTTC	CASSFGLQKETQYF
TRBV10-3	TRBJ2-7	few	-	TGTGCCATCAGTGAATCCGGGGACAATCAGTACTTC	CAISESGDNQYF
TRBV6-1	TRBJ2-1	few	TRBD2	TGTGCCAGCAGTTCCGGGACTAGCGGGAGTTATGAGCAGTTCTTC	CASSSGTSGSYEQFF
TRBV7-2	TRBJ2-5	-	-	TGTGCCAGCAGCTTAGGGGCGGGCATCCAGTACTTC	CASSLGAGIQYF
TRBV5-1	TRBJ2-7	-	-	TGCGCCAGCAGCTTGTCCCGGGGTCCTACCTACGAGCAGTACTTC	CASSLSRGPTYEQYF
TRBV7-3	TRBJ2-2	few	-	TGTGCCAGCAGCTTTGCGGGACCAACCGCCGGGGAGCTGTTTTTT	CASSFAGPTAGELFF
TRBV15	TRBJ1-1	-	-	TGTGCCACCAGCAGAGAGTCGCGGACTGAAGCTTTCTTT	CATSRESRTEAFF
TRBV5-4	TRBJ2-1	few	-	TGTGCCAGCAGCCCGTCGAACAATGAGCAGTTCTTC	CASSPSNNEQFF